The T cell receptor beta chain described here comes from a study of blood T cells in healthy people across ages. Study-wide points: Fewer expanded clones and more diversity marked long-lived versus aged donors. Unknown CMV status may confound age-related changes in expanded clones.

The CDR3 has 16 amino acids. On this clonotype: Its antigen is not known. Relative to the germline gene, one junction end is altered; a read error may explain this.

Together with a sample-barcoded 5' primer, a J-beta primer mix was included in a second PCR lasting 7 to 11 cycles. One entry per CDR3 protein, called by TCRdb with MiXCR from the 5' RACE reads. This table holds fewer than 2 million distinct CDR3 sequences, about 39% found once. What was sequenced was blood. The receptor was derived from a human donor in good health. The chain couples TRBV12-3 or TRBV12-4 to TRBJ1-2, with 10 bases identical to TRBD1. CDR3 sequence: CASSFGTGDPKYGYTF. The CDR3 DNA reads as TGTGCCAGCAGTTTTGGGACAGGGGACCCTAAGTATGGCTACACCTTC.